Listed below are T cell receptor beta chains from one sample, sequenced in a study of T cells expressing NK-cell markers. TCRdb reworked the 5' RACE reads into one entry per CDR3 protein, no DNA. The record lists 250,000 to 300,000 distinct CDR3 sequences, of which the ten most abundant hold approximately 0.39%. Sequenced material: blood T cells: a sorted CD56 or NKG2C T cell subset, CD4+ or CD8+ T cells, or bulk PBMC T cells (not recorded which). These receptors were taken from a young man in good health. CDR3s include the opening cysteine and the closing phenylalanine or tryptophan. Each record gives: CDR3 protein, J gene, V gene.

cdr3_aa: CASSRVGGIETQYF
j_call: TRBJ2-5
v_call: TRBV7-2

cdr3_aa: CASSLAGYGVTEAFF
j_call: TRBJ1-1
v_call: TRBV5-1

cdr3_aa: CSARAGQGKWGKREQYF
j_call: TRBJ2-7
v_call: TRBV20-1

cdr3_aa: CASSPPRGQETQYF
j_call: TRBJ2-5
v_call: TRBV11-2

cdr3_aa: CASSGRQSGNEQFF
j_call: TRBJ2-1
v_call: TRBV7-8

cdr3_aa: CASSLERGRTIYNEQFF
j_call: TRBJ2-1
v_call: TRBV5-1

cdr3_aa: CASSLGKGQGNEKLFF
j_call: TRBJ1-4
v_call: TRBV7-2

cdr3_aa: CASSEALRDRTEAFF
j_call: TRBJ1-1
v_call: TRBV2

cdr3_aa: CASSRDRTGELFF
j_call: TRBJ2-2
v_call: TRBV10-1

cdr3_aa: CASSHDGQPEGEQFF
j_call: TRBJ2-1
v_call: TRBV4-1

cdr3_aa: CASSQAQPGTRPNEQFF
j_call: TRBJ2-1
v_call: TRBV3-1

cdr3_aa: CASSPLHLRPGAYTEAFF
j_call: TRBJ1-1
v_call: TRBV18

cdr3_aa: CASSISEGTEAFF
j_call: TRBJ1-1
v_call: TRBV3-1

cdr3_aa: CSVHRGLAGVGTQYF
j_call: TRBJ2-3
v_call: TRBV20-1

cdr3_aa: CASSVAQMGTDTQYF
j_call: TRBJ2-3
v_call: TRBV10-1

cdr3_aa: CSVWAEETQYF
j_call: TRBJ2-5
v_call: TRBV29-1

cdr3_aa: CSVKSRAGSGNTIYF
j_call: TRBJ1-3
v_call: TRBV29-1

cdr3_aa: CASSSGLTNTGELFF
j_call: TRBJ2-2
v_call: TRBV7-9

cdr3_aa: CASSYNRDRTDTQYF
j_call: TRBJ2-3
v_call: TRBV6-2/TRBV6-3

cdr3_aa: CASSYLDRGNEQFF
j_call: TRBJ2-1
v_call: TRBV12-3/TRBV12-4

cdr3_aa: CASRAGTGVSGNTIYF
j_call: TRBJ1-3
v_call: TRBV12-3/TRBV12-4

cdr3_aa: CASSVRGEQYF
j_call: TRBJ2-7
v_call: TRBV5-8

cdr3_aa: CATSDRGTRQFF
j_call: TRBJ2-1
v_call: TRBV24-1

cdr3_aa: CASSYGTIGETQYF
j_call: TRBJ2-5
v_call: TRBV6-5

cdr3_aa: CASSSSGGTQYF
j_call: TRBJ2-5
v_call: TRBV5-6

cdr3_aa: CASSDLQRDGEQYF
j_call: TRBJ2-7
v_call: TRBV6-4

cdr3_aa: CASSILGFGGSSGSQETQYF
j_call: TRBJ2-5
v_call: TRBV6-2/TRBV6-3

cdr3_aa: CSVGMKVLGEAFF
j_call: TRBJ1-1
v_call: TRBV29-1

cdr3_aa: CASSLEANYEQYF
j_call: TRBJ2-7
v_call: TRBV7-7

cdr3_aa: CATSSGQGQYF
j_call: TRBJ2-7
v_call: TRBV15

cdr3_aa: CASSLPEVGTDTQYF
j_call: TRBJ2-3
v_call: TRBV5-1

cdr3_aa: CASSFDRVGIQYF
j_call: TRBJ2-4
v_call: TRBV11-3

cdr3_aa: CSASAGPISYNEQFF
j_call: TRBJ2-1
v_call: TRBV29-1

cdr3_aa: CSLRVPTYTQYF
j_call: TRBJ2-3
v_call: TRBV20-1

cdr3_aa: CSVALGGWNEQFF
j_call: TRBJ2-1
v_call: TRBV29-1

cdr3_aa: CASSLSRGGLPQETQYF
j_call: TRBJ2-5
v_call: TRBV5-1

cdr3_aa: CSAPGTSGGYNEQFF
j_call: TRBJ2-1
v_call: TRBV20-1

cdr3_aa: CASSVERGPGELFF
j_call: TRBJ2-2
v_call: TRBV9

cdr3_aa: CASRRTSGSYEQYF
j_call: TRBJ2-7
v_call: TRBV6-5

cdr3_aa: CASSSGLYEQYF
j_call: TRBJ2-7
v_call: TRBV5-1

cdr3_aa: CSGGVGSGTDTQYF
j_call: TRBJ2-3
v_call: TRBV29-1

cdr3_aa: CSVGGVGGQNTEAFF
j_call: TRBJ1-1
v_call: TRBV29-1

cdr3_aa: CASRRESPLHF
j_call: TRBJ1-6
v_call: TRBV28

cdr3_aa: CASSFRGGTEAFF
j_call: TRBJ1-1
v_call: TRBV12-3/TRBV12-4

cdr3_aa: CASRAGTSGRLSYNEQFF
j_call: TRBJ2-1
v_call: TRBV6-1

cdr3_aa: CASSSGSGQVMNTEAFF
j_call: TRBJ1-1
v_call: TRBV5-1

cdr3_aa: CASSFMGVTGYTF
j_call: TRBJ1-2
v_call: TRBV12-3/TRBV12-4

cdr3_aa: CASSLTFTSGTGYNEQFF
j_call: TRBJ2-1
v_call: TRBV4-1

cdr3_aa: CASSPRLVAGGPGELFF
j_call: TRBJ2-2
v_call: TRBV9

cdr3_aa: CSASPSLREQYF
j_call: TRBJ2-7
v_call: TRBV20-1

cdr3_aa: CASSLGEADPQETQYF
j_call: TRBJ2-5
v_call: TRBV7-8

cdr3_aa: CSVAHRLSGANVLTF
j_call: TRBJ2-6
v_call: TRBV29-1

cdr3_aa: CASSQRQGRSNEQFF
j_call: TRBJ2-1
v_call: TRBV4-2

cdr3_aa: CASSPGQSNQPQHF
j_call: TRBJ1-5
v_call: TRBV19